One sample yielded the 14 T cell receptor beta chains listed below, sequenced in a study of shared clonotypes between healthy human individuals. Repertoires were generated with immunoSEQ multiplex PCR, while TCRdb's copy carries only in-frame clones and drops some. The sample holds fewer than 850,000 clones, more than 70% seen once. Source material: memory CD4+ T cells sorted from blood. The subset was: CD45RA-negative fraction. The source of these receptors is a woman between 25 and 40 years old in good health.

The chain is built from TRBV7-9 and TRBJ1-5; tentatively, D is TRBD1 (5 bases). CDR3 length: 14 amino acids. Trimming took off 4 bases at V and 5 bases at J, with 12 bases between the two ends. Germline V lookup: CDR1 SEHNR, CDR2 FQNEAQ (reference sequence). CDR3 bases: TGTGCCAGCAGCTCCCAGGTGGGGGATCAGCCCCAGCATTTT. This translates into CASSSQVGDQPQHF.

The chain links TRBV7-9 to TRBJ1-1; D uncertain. Germline CDR1 and CDR2: SEHNR and FQNEAQ (reference sequence). This CDR3 has 11 amino acids. V dropped 1 base and J dropped 10 bases, with 7 bases sitting between them. The CDR3 sequence is CASSLEVRAFF. As DNA, the CDR3 is TGTGCCAGCAGCTTAGAAGTGAGAGCTTTCTTT.

The J gene is TRBJ1-4, the V gene TRBV30; TRBD1 matches at 9 bases. Germline values: CDR1 GTSNPN, CDR2 SVGIG (reference sequence). This CDR3 has 15 amino acids. J was trimmed by 8 bases and V by 0 bases; bases with no gene match: 7. CDR3 in amino acids: CAWSVEGQGGEKLFF. In DNA form, the CDR3 reads TGTGCCTGGAGTGTAGAGGGACAGGGCGGCGAAAAACTGTTTTTT.

On this clone: This specimen includes other DNA sequences encoding the same CDR3. The V and J genes are TRBV5-6 and TRBJ2-3; D may be TRBD1 or TRBD2 (5 bases each). V was clipped by 4 bases and J by 9 bases, with 9 bases between them. Germline CDR1 and CDR2: SGHDT and YYEEEE. The CDR3 runs 11 residues. The CDR3 loop is CASSQRDTQYF. In nucleotides, the CDR3 is TGTGCCAGCAGCCAACGGGACACGCAGTATTTT.

The rearrangement links TRBV5-1 to TRBJ2-1; 14 positions agree with TRBD2. The ends lost 4 bases at V and 8 bases at J; junction bases unmatched: 5. This CDR3 has 15 residues. Germline CDR1 is SGHRS and CDR2 is YFSETQ. CDR3 protein: CASSRLTSGRDEQFF. Here the CDR3 DNA reads TGCGCCAGCAGCAGATTGACTAGCGGGAGGGATGAGCAGTTCTTC.

This clone has more than one count but fewer than ten. V is TRBV15 and J is TRBJ1-2; TRBD1 is a possible D gene (5 bases). This CDR3 comprises 17 residues. Germline V gives CDR1 LNHNV, CDR2 YYDKDF (reference sequence). Deletions cut 1 base from V and 2 bases from J, with 17 bases between. The CDR3 DNA follows: TGTGCCACCAGCAGAGGGGGCATCGGTGGGGCGAACTATGGCTACACCTTC. Amino acid sequence: CATSRGGIGGANYGYTF.

This clone has more than one count but fewer than ten. The rearrangement links TRBV28 to TRBJ2-2, with TRBD2 matching over 8 bases. In germline, CDR1 is MDHEN, CDR2 SYDVKM. The CDR3 has 15 amino acids. V lost 5 bases and J lost 1; bases outside the gene matches: 3. The CDR3 DNA is TGTGCCAGCAGTCCGGGAGGGATGAACACCGGGGAGCTGTTTTTT. Protein: CASSPGGMNTGELFF. The variable domain in full, with the rest retrieved from reference TRBV28 and TRBJ2-2, is DVKVTQSSRYLVKRTGEKVFLECVQDMDHENMFWYRQDPGLGLRLIYFSYDVKMKEKGDIPEGYSVSREKKERFSLILESASTNQTSMYLCASSPGGMNTGELFFGEGSRLTVL.

V usage is TRBV30 and J usage is TRBJ1-1; D gene unclear. V dropped 0 bases and J dropped 0 bases, with 8 bases sitting between them. The CDR3 runs 14 residues. Germline CDR1 GTSNPN, CDR2 SVGIG (reference sequence). CDR3: CAWSVVGVNTEAFF. CDR3 bases: TGTGCCTGGAGTGTGGTCGGAGTGAACACTGAAGCTTTCTTT. The variable domain in full, completed from reference TRBV30 and TRBJ1-1, reads SQTIHQWPATLVQPVGSPLSLECTVEGTSNPNLYWYRQAAGRGLQLLFYSVGIGQISSEVPQNLSASRPQDRQFILSSKKLLLSDSGFYLCAWSVVGVNTEAFFGQGTRLTVV.

The rearrangement joins TRBV5-1 to TRBJ2-2, with D possibly TRBD1 on 6 matching bases. V lost 3 bases and J lost 4, with 13 bases in between. Germline V gene lookup returns CDR1 SGHRS and CDR2 YFSETQ. The CDR3 is 15 residues long. CDR3 nucleotides: TGCGCCAGCAGCTACCAACAGGGTGGCACCGGGGAGCTGTTTTTT. Protein sequence: CASSYQQGGTGELFF.

Only a few counts were recorded for this clone. The rearrangement links TRBV28 to TRBJ1-2; TRBD1 might be the D (5 bases). Germline V gives CDR1 MDHEN, CDR2 SYDVKM. This CDR3 contains 12 residues. The V end lost 8 bases, the J end lost 4 bases, and 11 bases lay between the germline ends. CDR3: CASQKGTYGYTF. In nucleotides, the CDR3 is TGTGCCAGCCAAAAAGGGACCTATGGCTACACCTTC.

The chain couples TRBV19 to TRBJ1-1; maybe TRBD1 (6 bases). V shed 7 bases and J shed 3 bases, with 12 bases lying between them. Germline values: CDR1 LNHDA, CDR2 SQIVND (reference sequence). The CDR3 contains 13 residues. The CDR3 DNA reads TGTGCCAGTATCTTGACAGGTCACACTGAAGCTTTCTTT. Translation gives CASILTGHTEAFF.

This chain joins TRBV5-6 and TRBJ2-7; the D is unclear. There are 11 residues in the CDR3. Germline values: CDR1 SGHDT, CDR2 YYEEEE. Between the trimmed V and J ends, which lost 6 bases and 4 bases, there was a span of 8 bases. CDR3 sequence (DNA): TGTGCCAGCACCCTGGGTTACGAGCAGTACTTC. It codes for CASTLGYEQYF.

This clone was observed a single time. The rearrangement joins TRBV5-4 to TRBJ2-7, with D tentatively TRBD1 or TRBD2 (5 bases each). There are 14 residues in the CDR3. Germline loops: CDR1 SGHNT, CDR2 YYREEE (reference sequence). Trimming removed 5 bases at V and 0 bases at J, with 12 bases between. The CDR3 spells CASRGEAHSYEQYF. CDR3 DNA sequence: TGTGCCAGCAGGGGGGAAGCGCACTCCTACGAGCAGTACTTC.

V gene TRBV9 combines with J gene TRBJ1-1; maybe TRBD1 (5 bases). Germline-derived CDR1 and CDR2 are SGDLS and YYNGEE. V was shortened by 0 bases and J by 0 bases, with 9 bases between the two germline ends. The CDR3 extends over 15 amino acids. The CDR3 spells CASSVEWGMNTEAFF. DNA for the CDR3: TGTGCCAGCAGCGTAGAGTGGGGGATGAACACTGAAGCTTTCTTT.